The sequence of this TCR beta chain was determined in a study of low-dose radiotherapy and immunotherapy resistance in tumors. The overall study: Every two weeks, cyclophosphamide 200 mg/m2 was infused one day before radiation plus immunotherapy.

In its sample, this clonotype was seen many times. V lost 0 bases, J lost 2 bases, and 4 bases lay in between. The CDR3 is 13 residues long. Per the germline V gene, CDR1 is MNHEY and CDR2 is SVGEGT. cDNA synthesis used a TRAV/TRBV-specific primer set for both chains. Amplification, which lasted 20 to 25 PCR cycles, used a constant-region primer and V-primer adapter to amplify TCRs. TCRdb re-derived calls from the reads in MiXCR, one entry per CDR3 protein. This repertoire shows some 57,000 distinct CDR3 sequences, 23% found once; its top ten account for less than 7.5%. Described time point: after trial treatment. Treatment: LDRT plus nivolumab, ipilimumab, low-dose cyclophosphamide and aspirin (RACIN trial).

The sequence was collected from a male donor with prostate cancer. V usage is TRBV6-2 or TRBV6-3 and J usage is TRBJ1-1, with D unresolved. This sample comprised PBMCs, obtained after low-dose radiotherapy plus immunotherapy. The CDR3 DNA is TGTGCCAGCAGTTACTCGGCCAACACTGAAGCTTTCTTT. Protein sequence: CASSYSANTEAFF.